These T cell receptor beta chains were read from a single sample in a study of cytomegalovirus exposure and HLA in healthy donors. TCRdb's copy holds only in-frame clones and misses some; the assay was immunoSEQ multiplex PCR. This sample has 150,000 to 200,000 clones, with almost 80% found just once. Sequenced input: PBMCs. These receptors all stem from a male donor in good health and CMV-seronegative. Each CDR3 is given without its conserved first and last residue. Clone size is given for some rows only: seen once, a few or many times, or a class if the clone is expanded.

cdr3_length: 13
clone_size: .
v_call: TRBV5-1
j_call: TRBJ2-2
cdr3_aa: ASSIVTGNTGELF

cdr3_length: 12
clone_size: .
v_call: TRBV9
j_call: TRBJ2-2
cdr3_aa: ASSVVRRGGELF

cdr3_length: 16
clone_size: .
v_call: TRBV27
j_call: TRBJ2-2
cdr3_aa: ASSPRITRLAGHGELF

cdr3_length: 13
clone_size: once
v_call: TRBV5-1
j_call: TRBJ2-1
cdr3_aa: ASSSQGGGYNEQF

cdr3_length: 12
clone_size: .
v_call: TRBV28
j_call: TRBJ1-5
cdr3_aa: ASSLGSKNQPQH

cdr3_length: 12
clone_size: .
v_call: TRBV6-5
j_call: TRBJ2-5
cdr3_aa: ASSSLGGRETQY

cdr3_length: 16
clone_size: .
v_call: TRBV7-2
j_call: TRBJ2-3
cdr3_aa: ASSLESSGGASSDTQY

cdr3_length: 14
clone_size: .
v_call: TRBV5-4
j_call: TRBJ2-5
cdr3_aa: ASSLMVAQEGETQY

cdr3_length: 9
clone_size: .
v_call: TRBV7-9
j_call: TRBJ1-6
cdr3_aa: SSSSNSPLH

cdr3_length: 11
clone_size: .
v_call: TRBV29-1
j_call: TRBJ1-1
cdr3_aa: SVEGRGSTEAF

cdr3_length: 12
clone_size: .
v_call: TRBV29-1
j_call: TRBJ2-3
cdr3_aa: SVVVAGSTDTQY

cdr3_length: 14
clone_size: .
v_call: TRBV11-1
j_call: TRBJ2-3
cdr3_aa: ASSSARSKSTDTQY

cdr3_length: 14
clone_size: .
v_call: TRBV6-5
j_call: TRBJ1-4
cdr3_aa: ASSSEVGGLNEKLF

cdr3_length: 11
clone_size: .
v_call: TRBV6-5
j_call: TRBJ1-3
cdr3_aa: ASSYSDFITIY

cdr3_length: 12
clone_size: .
v_call: TRBV19
j_call: TRBJ1-2
cdr3_aa: AVEHRMGGYGYT

cdr3_length: 14
clone_size: .
v_call: TRBV9
j_call: TRBJ2-2
cdr3_aa: ASSVLLAANTGELF

cdr3_length: 12
clone_size: .
v_call: TRBV9
j_call: TRBJ1-2
cdr3_aa: ASSVGQGNYGYT

cdr3_length: 13
clone_size: .
v_call: TRBV28
j_call: TRBJ1-4
cdr3_aa: ASSSPVAGNEKLF

cdr3_length: 11
clone_size: few
v_call: TRBV4-3
j_call: TRBJ1-1
cdr3_aa: ASSRTQNTEAF

cdr3_length: 10
clone_size: .
v_call: TRBV5-1
j_call: TRBJ1-4
cdr3_aa: ASRGVDEKLF

cdr3_length: 12
clone_size: .
v_call: TRBV7-8
j_call: TRBJ1-5
cdr3_aa: ASSPTGNGQPQH

cdr3_length: 13
clone_size: .
v_call: TRBV28
j_call: TRBJ1-1
cdr3_aa: ASSPRQTGNTEAF

cdr3_length: 11
clone_size: .
v_call: TRBV6-5
j_call: TRBJ1-1
cdr3_aa: ASIRGGDTEAF

cdr3_length: 13
clone_size: .
v_call: TRBV6-5
j_call: TRBJ1-2
cdr3_aa: ASSYSGPRPYGYT

cdr3_length: 12
clone_size: .
v_call: TRBV9
j_call: TRBJ2-1
cdr3_aa: ASSLGTSENEQF

cdr3_length: 17
clone_size: once
v_call: TRBV6-1
j_call: TRBJ2-2
cdr3_aa: ASSEALPGHLRGTGELF

cdr3_length: 13
clone_size: .
v_call: TRBV5-1
j_call: TRBJ2-1
cdr3_aa: ASSAGQGARNEQF

cdr3_length: 12
clone_size: .
v_call: TRBV19
j_call: TRBJ2-2
cdr3_aa: ASRDNRNTGELF

cdr3_length: 14
clone_size: once
v_call: TRBV5-4
j_call: TRBJ2-5
cdr3_aa: ASSSPGLAAQETQY